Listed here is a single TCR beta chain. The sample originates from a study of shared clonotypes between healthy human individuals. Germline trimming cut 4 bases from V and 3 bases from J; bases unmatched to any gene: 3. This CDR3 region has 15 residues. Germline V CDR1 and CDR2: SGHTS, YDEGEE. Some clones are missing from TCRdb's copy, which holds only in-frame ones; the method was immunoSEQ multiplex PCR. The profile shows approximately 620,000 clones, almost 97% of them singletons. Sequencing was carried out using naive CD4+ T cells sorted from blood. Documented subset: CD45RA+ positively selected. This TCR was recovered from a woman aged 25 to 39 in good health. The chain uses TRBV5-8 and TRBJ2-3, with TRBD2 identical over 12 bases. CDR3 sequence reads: CASSTLAGGTDTQYF. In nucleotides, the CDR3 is TGTGCCAGCAGCACCCTAGCGGGAGGGACAGATACGCAGTATTTT.